This section outlines one TCR beta chain sequence together with its context. Its antigen is unknown. Possible read error: a much larger clone is one base away. Unique molecular identifiers had been added to the TCR beta cDNA libraries. Using its own MiXCR run on the PCR reads, TCRdb lists one record per CDR3 protein. The sample has hundreds of thousands of distinct CDR3 sequences; roughly 45% are singletons. CDR1 is SGHRS and CDR2 is YFSETQ in the germline V gene. The V end lost 4 bases, the J end lost 10 bases, and 12 bases lay between the germline ends. This CDR3 is 12 amino acids long. The data derive from a study of post-analysis software for immune sequencing data. The wider study: Included courses were relapsing-remitting and secondary progressive multiple sclerosis; progressive-relapsing multiple sclerosis was also included. The study's findings and limits: Multiple sclerosis patients showed significantly lower normalized Chao1 diversity than controls did. With F measure, samples from one preparation batch clustered together strongly. Five or six TRBV segments, TRBV5-6, TRBV5-1 and TRBV20-1 among them, were found more frequent in patients than controls.

The TCR originated in a girl aged 5-17 years with multiple sclerosis. The specimen sequenced was blood. This chain uses TRBV5-1 with TRBJ2-1; D not resolved. CDR3 amino acids: CASSIGPYEQFF. CDR3 bases: TGCGCCAGCAGCATCGGACCCTACGAGCAGTTCTTC.